Described below is a single T cell receptor (beta chain) sequence and its context. In the authors' methods: Scientists estimated how many nucleated cells there were by amplifying reference gene primers. Here immunoSEQ multiplex PCR was the method, and the copy in TCRdb shows in-frame clones only, minus some. D and trimming come from the DNA, and the V and J calls and clone size come from that table. The sample has around 200,000 clones, approximately 83% seen once; the top ten hold approximately 9.9%. The CDR3 is 12 amino acids. Germline V gene lookup returns CDR1 SGHRS and CDR2 YFSETQ. This sample stems from a study of blood T cell repertoires in COVID-19. Background on the study: The United States, Italy and Spain were the sources of the acute and convalescent COVID-19 samples. Sources were T cells, B-cell-depleted T cells, or PBMCs; the material itself was cDNA or gDNA.

This TCR was recovered from a human donor with active or convalescent COVID-19. The donor label of this sample is uncertain. The specimen was peripheral blood. V gene TRBV5-1 combines with J gene TRBJ2-7, with a weak D call TRBD2 (5 bases). For the CDR3, the DNA is TGCGCCAGCTCCGTCGCGGGCTCCTCCAAGGAAGTC. Translation: CASSVAGSSKEV.